One sample yielded the 21 T cell receptor beta chains listed below, sequenced in a study of early T cells in non-severe SARS-CoV-2 infection. MiXCR, run by TCRdb on the 5' RACE reads, gives a single entry per CDR3 protein. This sample has roughly 40,000 distinct CDR3 sequences; approximately 4.8% occur once, and the top ten carry around 4.9%. The material sequenced was whole blood. Receptors were obtained from an adult who was a healthcare worker with PCR-confirmed SARS-CoV-2 infection or an uninfected control (not recorded which).

By sample fraction, this clonotype is medium-sized (0.01 to 0.1%). The gene calls are TRBV20-1 and TRBJ2-7; D call uncertain. The germline gives CDR1 DFQATT, CDR2 SNEGSKA (reference sequence). The CDR3 has 13 residues. V lost 6 bases to trimming and J lost 2 bases, with 14 bases between them. The chain's CDR3 is CSAPKDGPYEQYF. In DNA, the CDR3 is TGCAGTGCCCCAAAAGACGGACCCTACGAGCAGTACTTC.

The chain uses TRBV12-3 or TRBV12-4 and TRBJ1-3; D gene unclear. The ends were cut back, 6 bases at V and 0 bases at J, with 9 bases in the middle. The CDR3 has 14 amino acids. The CDR3 DNA reads as TGTGCCAGCAGCCCTTCGTACTCTGGAAACACCATATATTTT. Protein product: CASSPSYSGNTIYF.

The chain uses TRBV29-1 and TRBJ1-1; D remains ambiguous. Germline CDR1 SQVTM, CDR2 ANQGSEA. This CDR3 has 13 amino acids. The germline V and J ends were trimmed by 3 bases and 1 base, with 9 bases remaining between them. The CDR3 DNA is TGCAGCGTTGAGTCACCTGAGAACACTGAAGCTTTCTTT. It specifies CSVESPENTEAFF.

The sample holds many counts of this clonotype. The chain employs TRBV3-1 and TRBJ2-7; 7 nucleotides agree with TRBD1. The CDR3 contains 13 residues. The V gene end was trimmed by 3 bases and the J gene end by 4 bases; junction bases not matched to a gene: 3. CDR1 and CDR2 (germline): LGHDT, YNNKEL (reference sequence). For the CDR3, the DNA is TGTGCCAGCAGCCAGACACAGGGGTACGAGCAGTACTTC. Amino acids: CASSQTQGYEQYF.

This clonotype was counted ten times or more. The chain links TRBV19 to TRBJ1-2, with a weak D call TRBD1 (6 bases). Germline CDR1 and CDR2: LNHDA and SQIVND (reference sequence). V shed 5 bases and J shed 2 bases, with 12 bases lying between them. The CDR3 consists of 14 residues. The CDR3 region has the DNA TGTGCCAGTAGTCCGGATGACAGGAACTATGGCTACACCTTC. Amino acids: CASSPDDRNYGYTF. The whole variable domain, filled in from reference TRBV19 and TRBJ1-2, reads DGGITQSPKYLFRKEGQNVTLSCEQNLNHDAMYWYRQDPGQGLRLIYYSQIVNDFQKGDIAEGYSVSREKKESFPLTVTSAQKNPTAFYLCASSPDDRNYGYTFGSGTRLTVV.

The table lists this clonotype with a few counts. The rearrangement uses TRBV28 and TRBJ2-1; D is unclear. Trimming cost V 8 bases and J 4 bases, with 18 bases left between them. CDR3 length equals 15 residues. CDR1 and CDR2 (germline): MDHEN, SYDVKM. The DNA of the CDR3 is TGTGCCAGCCTCACCTGGACGAGTCGGTACAATGAGCAGTTCTTC. Translated, it gives CASLTWTSRYNEQFF.

The chain recombines TRBV7-2 with TRBJ2-1; 10 positions agree with TRBD1. Looked up from germline, CDR1 is SGHTA and CDR2 is FQGNSA. This CDR3 is built from 15 residues. The ends lost 4 bases at V and 4 bases at J; junction bases unmatched: 4. The CDR3 here is CASSSPGQGYNEQFF. CDR3 coding DNA: TGTGCCAGCAGCTCCCCGGGACAGGGGTACAATGAGCAGTTCTTC.

This clonotype was seen a few times. The chain couples TRBV5-1 to TRBJ2-7; 14 bases are shared with TRBD2. With 4 bases clipped from V and 6 bases from J, the junction kept 3 bases outside the gene matches. The CDR3 has 14 amino acids. Looked up from germline, CDR1 is SGHRS and CDR2 is YFSETQ. The CDR3 coding sequence is TGCGCCAGCAGCCCCGGACTAGCGGGAGGCGAGCAGTACTTC. Its translation: CASSPGLAGGEQYF.

The table lists this clonotype with a few counts. The V and J genes are TRBV7-2 and TRBJ2-1; 9 bases align to TRBD1. CDR3 length: 13 amino acids. The V segment lost 4 bases and the J segment 9 bases; nucleotides outside the gene matches: 4. The germline CDR1 and CDR2 sequences are SGHTA and FQGNSA. The CDR3 sequence is CASSSPTGGEQFF. As DNA, the CDR3 is TGTGCCAGCAGCTCCCCGACAGGGGGTGAGCAGTTCTTC.

There are a few counts of this clonotype. V usage is TRBV7-2 and J usage is TRBJ2-5; 8 bases align to TRBD1. CDR3 length: 13 residues. Trimming removed 5 bases from V and 4 bases from J; junction bases left unmatched: 3. Germline V lookup: CDR1 SGHTA, CDR2 FQGNSA. CDR3 in DNA: TGTGCCAGCAGCCAACAGGGGGGAGAGACCCAGTACTTC. This codes for CASSQQGGETQYF. The full variable domain, rest sourced from reference TRBV7-2 and TRBJ2-5, is GAGVSQSPSNKVTEKGKDVELRCDPISGHTALYWYRQSLGQGLEFLIYFQGNSAPDKSGLPSDRFSAERTGGSVSTLTIQRTQQEDSAVYLCASSQQGGETQYFGPGTRLLVL.

This chain uses TRBV5-1 with TRBJ1-6; a possible D gene is TRBD1 (6 bases). V was shortened by 3 bases and J by 6 bases, with 13 bases between the two germline ends. There are 15 residues in the CDR3. The germline V gene encodes CDR1 SGHRS and CDR2 YFSETQ. CDR3 DNA sequence: TGCGCCAGCAGCTCATTTGACAGGCCTAATTCACCCCTCCACTTT. This gives the protein CASSSFDRPNSPLHF. Full variable domain (rest looked up from reference TRBV5-1 and TRBJ1-6): KAGVTQTPRYLIKTRGQQVTLSCSPISGHRSVSWYQQTPGQGLQFLFEYFSETQRNKGNFPGRFSGRQFSNSRSEMNVSTLELGDSALYLCASSSFDRPNSPLHFGNGTRLTVT.

Only a few counts were recorded for this clonotype. The rearrangement joins TRBV20-1 to TRBJ2-7; 8 bases agree with TRBD2. Trimming took 2 bases from V and 2 from J; bases not matched to a gene: 5. The CDR3 contains 14 residues. Germline V gene lookup returns CDR1 DFQATT and CDR2 SNEGSKA (reference sequence). CDR3 nucleotides: TGCAGTGCTAGAATACGGGGGGGGCCCTACGAGCAGTACTTC. Protein: CSARIRGGPYEQYF.

This clonotype was counted a few times. The chain employs TRBV2 and TRBJ2-5, with D possibly being TRBD2 (6 bases). From germline, CDR1 is SNHLY and CDR2 FYNNEI. This CDR3 comprises 14 residues. Trimming took off 5 bases at V and 6 bases at J, with 16 bases between the two ends. The CDR3 bases are TGTGCCAGCAGTAGCCACGGGGGAGACAAGACCCAGTACTTC. Protein sequence: CASSSHGGDKTQYF.

This clonotype has a count of ten or more. The chain combines TRBV29-1 with TRBJ2-5; TRBD2 aligns across 9 bases. J lost 5 bases, V lost 4 bases, and 14 bases had no gene match. This CDR3 contains 16 residues. Looked up from germline, CDR1 is SQVTM and CDR2 is ANQGSEA. CDR3 in amino acids: CSVVPGVAGVRETQYF. The CDR3 DNA is TGCAGCGTTGTCCCTGGGGTAGCGGGAGTCCGGGAGACCCAGTACTTC.

The chain carries TRBV5-3 and TRBJ2-1; D not certain. TRBV5-3 is reported as an ORF; its role is uncertain. Trimming removed 6 bases from V and 10 bases from J, with 26 bases in between. The length of the CDR3 is 16 residues. In DNA form, the CDR3 reads TGTGCCAGAACCAACGTCCCAATGAAATACATACAAGAGCAGTTCTTC. Translating gives CARTNVPMKYIQEQFF.

This clonotype was detected a few times. This chain joins TRBV20-1 and TRBJ2-3; D possibly matches TRBD1 or TRBD2 (5 bases each). V lost 0 bases to trimming and J lost 5 bases, with 15 bases between them. The CDR3 runs to 15 residues. Per the germline V gene, CDR1 is DFQATT and CDR2 is SNEGSKA (reference sequence). CDR3 loop: CSARDYTGTRDTQYF. For the CDR3, the DNA is TGCAGTGCTAGAGATTATACGGGGACGAGAGATACGCAGTATTTT.

This clonotype has at least ten counts. V and J are TRBV29-1 and TRBJ1-4, with 8 positions matching TRBD1. This CDR3 is built from 13 residues. Trimming at V came to 4 bases and at J to 6 bases, leaving 4 bases not matched to a gene. Germline CDR1 is SQVTM and CDR2 is ANQGSEA. CDR3 sequence: CSVARQGYEKLFF. The CDR3 DNA sequence: TGCAGCGTTGCGAGACAGGGGTATGAAAAACTGTTTTTT.

This clonotype has just a few counts. The CDR3 protein is CASSPGLDTQYF. The CDR3, as DNA: TGTGCCAGCAGCCCAGGATTGGATACGCAGTATTTT. This sequence joins TRBV11-2 and TRBJ2-3, with unresolved D. The CDR3 extends over 12 amino acids. Trimming took 5 bases from V and 6 from J, leaving 9 bases between them. CDR1 is SGHAT and CDR2 is FQNNGV in the germline V gene.

Within the sample, this clonotype is medium-sized. The chain is built from TRBV13 and TRBJ2-7; D uncertain. This CDR3 spans 14 amino acids. The germline gives CDR1 PRHDT, CDR2 FYEKMQ (reference sequence). V was cut by 2 bases and J by 2 bases, with 10 bases left in between. The CDR3 is CASSLTSATYEQYF. The CDR3 bases are TGTGCCAGCAGCTTAACGAGCGCCACCTACGAGCAGTACTTC.

This clonotype was seen at least ten times. The chain carries TRBV5-1 and TRBJ1-1; 8 positions match TRBD1. With V trimmed by 0 bases and J by 2 bases, 3 bases remained unmatched. Germline V gene data show CDR1 as SGHRS and CDR2 as YFSETQ. The CDR3 length is 15 residues. This CDR3 reads CASSLGTGLNTEAFF. CDR3 DNA: TGCGCCAGCAGCTTGGGGACAGGGCTCAACACTGAAGCTTTCTTT.

This clonotype has a count of ten or more. The chain couples TRBV7-2 to TRBJ2-3; TRBD2 matches at 7 bases. CDR3 length equals 14 residues. Germline assignment: CDR1 SGHTA and CDR2 FQGNSA. V shed 4 bases and J 0 bases; nucleotides not matched to a gene: 1. The CDR3: CASSSAGSTDTQYF. The CDR3 DNA is TGTGCCAGCAGCTCAGCGGGGAGCACAGATACGCAGTATTTT. Looking up the rest from reference TRBV7-2 and TRBJ2-3 gives the full variable domain: GAGVSQSPSNKVTEKGKDVELRCDPISGHTALYWYRQSLGQGLEFLIYFQGNSAPDKSGLPSDRFSAERTGGSVSTLTIQRTQQEDSAVYLCASSSAGSTDTQYFGPGTRLTVL.